The 10 T cell receptor beta chains in this list originate from one sample, sequenced in a study of blood T cell repertoires in COVID-19. Data came from immunoSEQ multiplex PCR; TCRdb stores just in-frame clones and leaves some out. The data hold 170,000 or so clones, with around 73% observed a single time. The sequencing input was PBMCs or T cells enriched from blood (not recorded which). These receptors came from a woman aged 50 to 65 who had recovered from COVID-19.

This chain connects TRBV5-6 to TRBJ2-7; D is undetermined. V gave up 7 bases and J gave up 3 bases, with 8 bases separating them. The CDR3 consists of 11 residues. From germline, CDR1 is SGHDT and CDR2 YYEEEE. The CDR3 nucleotides read TGTGCCAGCCGAAGACACTACGAGCAGTACTTC. This translates into CASRRHYEQYF.

This chain uses TRBV27 with TRBJ2-1, with a possible D match to TRBD2 (7 bases). The V end was cut by 4 bases, the J end by 0 bases, with 16 bases between. The CDR3 spans 17 residues. Germline lookup yields CDR1 MNHEY and CDR2 SMNVEV (reference sequence). CDR3 coding DNA: TGTGCCAGCAGTTCAAGGGGGGGGACATTCTCCTACAATGAGCAGTTCTTC. Translated, it gives CASSSRGGTFSYNEQFF.

This chain uses TRBV11-2 with TRBJ1-2; D call uncertain. The CDR3 has 14 amino acids. Trimming stripped 3 bases from V and 6 bases from J, with 14 bases between. CDR1 SGHAT and CDR2 FQNNGV come from the germline V gene. CDR3 coding DNA: TGTGCCAGCAGCTTCGGACCCTTGGAGGATGGCTACACCTTC. Its translation: CASSFGPLEDGYTF.

The chain is built from TRBV2 and TRBJ2-7, with 7 positions matching TRBD1. Germline V gene sequence: CDR1 SNHLY, CDR2 FYNNEI. V shed 6 bases and J 3 bases; nucleotides not matched to a gene: 5. The CDR3 totals 13 residues. The DNA of the CDR3 is TGTGCCAGCAGAGGAACAGGGGTCTACGAGCAGTACTTC. Protein: CASRGTGVYEQYF.

V and J are TRBV19 and TRBJ2-2; 11 bases align to TRBD1. Germline CDR1 reads LNHDA; CDR2 reads SQIVND (reference sequence). The CDR3 has 16 amino acids. With V trimmed by 6 bases and J by 4 bases, 7 bases remained unmatched. CDR3 in DNA: TGTGCCAGTAGGAATAGAGGGACAGGGGGCACCGGGGAGCTGTTTTTT. It specifies CASRNRGTGGTGELFF.

The gene calls are TRBV7-2 and TRBJ2-1; a weak D match, TRBD1 (6 bases). Trimming cost V 6 bases and J 4 bases, with 10 bases left between them. The CDR3 consists of 13 residues. The germline V gene has CDR1 SGHTA and CDR2 FQGNSA. CDR3 in amino acids: CASRETGYNEQFF. CDR3 in DNA: TGTGCCAGCAGAGAGACAGGTTACAATGAGCAGTTCTTC.

J is TRBJ2-3 and V is TRBV7-6, with D possibly matching TRBD1 (5 bases). The CDR3 contains 14 residues. Looked up from germline, CDR1 is SGHVS and CDR2 is FNYEAQ. Trimming stripped 3 bases from V and 3 bases from J, with 10 bases between. The CDR3 DNA sequence: TGTGCCAGCAGCTTTGACAGCAATACAGATACGCAGTATTTT. Protein product: CASSFDSNTDTQYF.

This chain joins TRBV19 and TRBJ1-3; D remains ambiguous. Germline V gives CDR1 LNHDA, CDR2 SQIVND (reference sequence). Trimming left V 3 bases short and J 4 bases short, with 10 bases between. The CDR3 is made up of 14 amino acids. The CDR3 spells CASSISIAGNTIYF. As DNA, the CDR3 is TGTGCCAGTAGTATCTCTATTGCAGGAAACACCATATATTTT. Using reference TRBV19 and TRBJ1-3 for the parts outside the CDR3, the full variable domain is DGGITQSPKYLFRKEGQNVTLSCEQNLNHDAMYWYRQDPGQGLRLIYYSQIVNDFQKGDIAEGYSVSREKKESFPLTVTSAQKNPTAFYLCASSISIAGNTIYFGEGSWLTVV.

A remark on this clone: Relative to the germline gene, one junction end is altered; a read error may explain this. The chain joins TRBV5-1 to TRBJ2-1; D not certain. Germline loops: CDR1 SGHRS, CDR2 YFSETQ. CDR3 size: 14 residues. Written as DNA, the CDR3 is TGCGCCAGCAGCTTGTGGTACTCCCACAATGAGCAGTTCTTC. Protein product: CASSLWYSHNEQFF.

The chain links TRBV4-3 to TRBJ2-1; the match to TRBD2 covers 9 bases. Per germline, CDR1 LGHNA and CDR2 YSLEER. Trimming removed 2 bases from V and 4 bases from J; junction bases left unmatched: 6. This CDR3 has 16 residues. CDR3: CASSQRLLAGYNEQFF. The CDR3 DNA reads as TGCGCCAGCAGCCAACGGTTGCTAGCGGGGTACAATGAGCAGTTCTTC.